This T cell receptor (beta chain) was sequenced in a study of PD-1 blockade in classical Hodgkin lymphoma. Time point here: cycle 4 day 1 (C4D1), after five to seven weeks of nivolumab. Relapse after autologous stem cell transplantation occurred in every patient, and brentuximab vedotin exposure varied. Measured with immunoSEQ multiplex PCR; TCRdb has only the in-frame clones, and not every one. The sample yields more than 40,000 clones, 78% seen once. The source material was peripheral blood mononuclear cells (PBMCs), sampled before the fourth cycle of nivolumab. The receptor comes from a human donor with classical Hodgkin lymphoma.

The CDR3: CSAFTHEQFF. The CDR3 DNA sequence: TGCAGTGCTTTTACCCATGAGCAGTTCTTC. The V and J genes are TRBV20-1 and TRBJ2-1; no reliable D call. From germline, CDR1 is DFQATT and CDR2 SNEGSKA (reference sequence). The V gene lost 5 bases and the J gene lost 8 bases, with 7 bases spanning the gap. The CDR3 extends over 10 amino acids.